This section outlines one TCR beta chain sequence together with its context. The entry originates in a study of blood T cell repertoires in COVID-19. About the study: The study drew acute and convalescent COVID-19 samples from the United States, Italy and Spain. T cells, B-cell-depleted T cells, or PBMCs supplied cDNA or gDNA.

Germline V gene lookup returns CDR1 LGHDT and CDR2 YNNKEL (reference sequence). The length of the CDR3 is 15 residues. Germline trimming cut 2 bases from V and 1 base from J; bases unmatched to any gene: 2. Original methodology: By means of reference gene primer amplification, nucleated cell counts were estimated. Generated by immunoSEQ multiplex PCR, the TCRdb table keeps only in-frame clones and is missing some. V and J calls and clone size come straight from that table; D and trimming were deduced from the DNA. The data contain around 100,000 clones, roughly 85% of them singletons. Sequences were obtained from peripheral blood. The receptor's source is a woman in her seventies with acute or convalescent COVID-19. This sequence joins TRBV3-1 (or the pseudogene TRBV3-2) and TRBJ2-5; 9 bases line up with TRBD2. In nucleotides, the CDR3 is TGTGCCAGCAGCCAAAATAGCGGGGGCCAAGAGACCCAGTACTTC. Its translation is CASSQNSGGQETQYF.